This record looks at one TCR beta chain sequence and its context. Its antigen target is currently unknown. No clone much larger than this one lies a single base away; base qualities are absent. The collaborating institutions used their own protocols to collect whole blood in K2EDTA tubes. For TCRbeta analysis, collaborator samples were shipped as frozen whole blood, as isolated PBMCs, or as DNA extracted from either sample type. The sample originates from a study of blood T cell repertoires in COVID-19 (dated by TCRdb to the early 2020s). As for the study more broadly: Collaborator samples came from the United States, Italy and Spain and covered acute and convalescent phases of COVID-19. The material from the prospective study consisted of cDNA or gDNA derived from T cells, B-cell-depleted T cells, or PBMCs. The repertoires were released in a freely available public database meant as a resource for research on the immune response to SARS-CoV-2. Subjects who had been exposed to COVID-19, were actively infected with it, or had recovered from it provided the deeply sampled blood TCRbeta repertoires that made up the dataset. Sample metadata almost always included a de-identified subject ID, COVID-19 status, age in years and sex. Where HLA class I and class II types were available, the types were taken from metadata supplied by the sample provider, not from assay-based typing. Samples were obtained from the ongoing ImmuneRACE study (first 160 participants) and from over 1,000 subjects provided by 6 global collaborators.

The study at large found these results: The quantity of clinical and demographic metadata differed by source and by participant and was supplied without curation.

TCRbeta CDR3 regions were amplified from genomic DNA using the immunoSEQ Assay, a bias-controlled multiplex PCR. The original methods were these. Nucleated cell counts per sample were estimated from amplification of reference gene primers within the assay. To quantify the absolute abundance of each unique TCRbeta CDR3 rearrangement, sequence reads were collapsed and filtered. For each sample, productive Simpson clonality was calculated by taking the square root of Simpson's diversity index across productive rearrangements. Held by TCRdb, this immuneACCESS table contains in-frame sequences only and omits some clones. Under half of the omission traces to an unresolved V gene where checked; the cause of the rest is unknown. That table furnishes V, J and clone size, whereas the DNA furnished D and trimming. The table for this sample lists about 160,000 clones; around nine tenths of them were counted only once. 0.5% to 0.55% of the sample is held by the ten biggest clonotypes.

From a lookup of the germline V gene (reference sequence), CDR1 and CDR2 are LNHDA and SQIVND. The CDR3 runs 11 residues from the cysteine to the phenylalanine. Solely the CDR3 DNA is kept, with 33 bases framed from the first base. Trimming at the junction amounts to 6 bases on V and 10 bases on J, and the germline ends lie 9 bases apart. The rearrangement joined TRBV19 to TRBJ2-2; a weak D assignment points to TRBD2 (5 bases agree). Sequencing was done on a sample of peripheral blood. This TCR derives from a man in his fifties with acute or convalescent COVID-19. The sequenced DNA is TGTGCCAGTAGGCTAGCTGTGGAGCTGTTTTTT. It is translated as CASRLAVELFF.